Presented here are 19 T cell receptor delta chains from one specimen sequenced in a study of delta chains in infants with herpesvirus infections. PBMC RNA was reverse transcribed using gamma-chain- and delta-chain-specific primers. TCRdb re-called clones from the RT-PCR reads via CATT. The data contain 950 to 1,500 delta-chain clones, roughly 30% of them seen just once; the ten biggest clones take up 6.8%. The sample consisted of peripheral blood, taken at time point 1 of longitudinal follow-up. All receptors come from a human donor who was a Ugandan infant, either HIV-exposed or HIV-unexposed (not recorded which).

The genes are TRDV1 and TRDJ1; D is perhaps TRDD3 (5 bases). Trimming shortened V by 4 bases and J by 1 base, and 22 bases separated the two germline ends. CDR1 and CDR2 from the germline V gene are TSWWSYY and QGS. This CDR3 has 18 residues. CDR3 in DNA: TGTGCTCTTGGGGCCTCTCTTGGGAACTGGACGATCACCGATAAACTCATCTTT. It yields the protein CALGASLGNWTITDKLIF.

Of note for this clone: A much larger clone differs from this one at a single base, so this may be a read error. This chain connects TRDV1 to TRDJ1; TRDD3 agrees at 8 bases. Losses at the gene ends were 3 bases for V and 0 bases for J; bases not matched to a gene: 24. CDR3 size: 22 residues. Germline values: CDR1 TSWWSYY, CDR2 QGS. CDR3 region: CALGDLPTTLLGARLYTDKLIF. The CDR3 DNA reads as TGTGCTCTTGGGGACCTCCCCACGACTCTACTGGGGGCCCGACTGTACACCGATAAACTCATCTTT.

This clone rates as large (0.1 to 1%). DNA of the CDR3: TGTGCTCTTGGGGAGACCTCTGCTACGACTACTTTTAGGGGATACGTGGGAACCGATAAACTCATCTTT. This translates into CALGETSATTTFRGYVGTDKLIF. V and J are TRDV1 and TRDJ1; 9 bases fit TRDD3. The CDR3 length is 23 residues. The germline gives CDR1 TSWWSYY, CDR2 QGS. The ends lost 3 bases at V and 2 bases at J; junction bases unmatched: 28.

Sample share makes this clone large (0.1 to 1%). This sequence joins TRDV1 and TRDJ1; TRDD3 aligns across 10 bases. CDR1 is TSWWSYY, CDR2 QGS, per germline. V lost 2 bases and J lost 0; bases outside the gene matches: 18. The CDR3 is 21 residues long. Written as DNA, the CDR3 is TGTGCTCTTGGGGAATCGCGCCACCCTATGTGGGGGATACCGTACACCGATAAACTCATCTTT. This encodes CALGESRHPMWGIPYTDKLIF.

In this sample, this clone turned up once. The V gene is TRDV1, the J gene TRDJ1; D is unresolved. The CDR3 runs 11 residues. CDR1 is TSWWSYY and CDR2 is QGS in the germline V gene. V lost 4 bases and J lost 6, with 6 bases in between. DNA of the CDR3: TGTGCTCTTGGGGGGCGGCATAAACTCATCTTT. It translates to CALGGRHKLIF.

In the case of this clone: One base away lies a much larger clone, so this may be a sequencing read error. V gene TRAV29/DV5 combines with J gene TRDJ1; 9 nucleotides match TRDD2. The length of the CDR3 is 21 residues. Unmatched junction bases numbered 25, after V lost 4 bases and J lost 0 bases. Germline CDR1 reads NSMFDY; CDR2 reads ISSIKDK. CDR3 in amino acids: CAAREGTLPTYKRWYTDKLIF. The CDR3 bases are TGTGCAGCACGGGAAGGCACCCTTCCTACGTACAAGAGGTGGTACACCGATAAACTCATCTTT.

With respect to this clone: A much larger clone lies one base from this, so it may be a read error. V and J are TRDV2 and TRDJ1, with TRDD3 identical over 9 bases. Germline V gives CDR1 GEAIGNYY, CDR2 EKD. V was pared by 3 bases and J by 1 base, with 14 bases of the junction left unmatched. The CDR3 contains 18 residues. The CDR3 reads CACDRVLWGIWTTDKLIF. CDR3 coding DNA: TGTGCCTGTGACCGCGTTCTATGGGGGATATGGACCACCGATAAACTCATCTTT.

In the case of this clone: A much more abundant neighbour one base away suggests this may be a read error. Other DNA sequences within the sample encode an identical CDR3. The chain joins TRDV2 to TRDJ3, with 8 bases lining up with TRDD3. The CDR3 covers 18 residues. After removal of 2 bases from V and 0 bases from J, the junction contained 5 bases not matched to a gene. Germline CDR1 reads GEAIGNYY; CDR2 reads EKD. Written as DNA, the CDR3 is TGTGCCTGTGACAGTACTGGGGGGTACTCCTGGGACACCCGACAGATGTTTTTC. This translates into CACDSTGGYSWDTRQMFF.

This chain links TRDV2 with TRDJ1; 10 bases align to TRDD3. The CDR3 totals 17 residues. The V and J ends lost 1 base and 1 base, in that order; junction bases with no gene match: 8. Germline V lookup: CDR1 GEAIGNYY, CDR2 EKD. CDR3 sequence: CACDTQTGGWRTDKLIF. CDR3 nucleotide sequence: TGTGCCTGTGACACGCAGACTGGGGGATGGCGCACCGATAAACTCATCTTT.

By proportion, this clone is large. The genes are TRDV2 and TRDJ3; 11 positions agree with TRDD3. Germline CDR1 and CDR2: GEAIGNYY and EKD. Trimming removed 5 bases from V and 0 bases from J; junction bases left unmatched: 8. The CDR3 runs to 19 residues. CDR3 in amino acids: CACVNTLGDSSWDTRQMFF. CDR3 DNA: TGTGCCTGTGTGAACACACTGGGGGATAGCTCCTGGGACACCCGACAGATGTTTTTC.

About this clone: Germline is not matched at one junction end, which may reflect a read error. Within the sample, other DNA sequences also encode this same CDR3. The chain is built from TRDV1 and TRDJ1; 12 positions match TRDD3. Germline V CDR1 and CDR2: TSWWSYY, QGS. There are 22 residues in the CDR3. The CDR3 sequence: CALGEQTRPLLGDTPYTDKLIF. CDR3 coding DNA: TGTGCTCTTGGGGAACAGACCCGTCCCCTACTGGGGGATACCCCATACACCGATAAACTCATTTTT.

The chain couples TRDV2 to TRDJ3; TRDD3 is a possible D gene (5 bases). The CDR3 spans 17 residues. V shed 0 bases and J shed 0 bases, with 8 bases lying between them. CDR1 GEAIGNYY and CDR2 EKD come from the germline V gene. The CDR3 sequence is CACDTGGGSWDTRQMFF. CDR3 nucleotides: TGTGCCTGTGACACCGGGGGGGGCTCCTGGGACACCCGACAGATGTTTTTC.

This clone is labeled as medium-sized. The chain links TRDV1 to TRDJ1; TRDD2 matches at 8 bases. The CDR3 totals 22 residues. Per the germline V gene, CDR1 is TSWWSYY and CDR2 is QGS. Unmatched junction bases numbered 22, after V lost 1 base and J lost 0 bases. CDR3 coding DNA: TGTGCTCTTGGGGAACAGGGCTTCCTACGTCCGGGGGCCGTCTTGTACACCGATAAACTCATCTTT. Protein product: CALGEQGFLRPGAVLYTDKLIF.

Within the sample, this clone is large. V and J are TRDV2 and TRDJ1; 7 bases line up with TRDD3. This CDR3 spans 16 amino acids. The germline gives CDR1 GEAIGNYY, CDR2 EKD. J gave up 0 bases and V 0 bases, and 6 bases lay outside the gene matches. CDR3 sequence (DNA): TGTGCCTGTGACACCTCAGGGGATATAGACACCGATAAACTCATCTTT. Protein: CACDTSGDIDTDKLIF.

The chain carries TRDV1 and TRDJ1; TRDD3 matches 10 bases. There are 19 residues in the CDR3. The germline CDR1 and CDR2 sequences are TSWWSYY and QGS. Losses at the gene ends were 3 bases for V and 2 bases for J; bases not matched to a gene: 15. The CDR3 protein is CALGDPPYVGGIRTDKLIF. The CDR3 bases are TGTGCTCTTGGGGACCCCCCCTACGTCGGGGGGATACGTACCGATAAACTCATCTTT.

This clone qualifies as medium-sized. This chain joins TRDV1 and TRDJ1; 8 positions match TRDD2. This CDR3 is 19 amino acids long. V lost 5 bases and J lost 0; bases outside the gene matches: 17. Per the germline V gene, CDR1 is TSWWSYY and CDR2 is QGS. The CDR3 loop is CALGTSSYLGAKYTDKLIF. CDR3 DNA: TGTGCTCTTGGGACGTCTTCCTACTTAGGGGCTAAGTACACCGATAAACTCATCTTT.

Remarks on this clone: This specimen includes other DNA sequences encoding the same CDR3. The chain recombines TRDV1 with TRDJ2, with TRDD3 identical over 12 bases. J lost 1 base, V lost 2 bases, and 23 bases had no gene match. The CDR3 spans 24 residues. Germline lookup yields CDR1 TSWWSYY and CDR2 QGS. The CDR3 region has the DNA TGTGCTCTTGGGGAATGGGGTACCCTCAAGTACTGGGGGATACCCCCGTTTTTGACAGCACAACTCTTCTTT. Its translation: CALGEWGTLKYWGIPPFLTAQLFF.

In the case of this clone: With only one base between it and a far larger clone, this is likely a read error. The V gene is TRDV3, the J gene TRDJ3; a weak D match, TRDD3 (6 bases). The CDR3 loop spans 21 amino acids. Germline V gene sequence: CDR1 TVYSNPD, CDR2 GDNSRS (reference sequence). The CDR3 DNA reads TGTGCCTTTCCTAAGATGCGGGATAGAAAGGACAGCTCCTGGGACACCCGAAAGATGTTTTTC. The encoded protein is CAFPKMRDRKDSSWDTRKMFF.

By share, this clone counts as large (0.1 to 1%). The gene calls are TRDV1 and TRDJ1, with D unresolved. The CDR3 loop spans 16 amino acids. Germline loops: CDR1 TSWWSYY, CDR2 QGS. Trimming removed 5 bases at V and 0 bases at J, with 16 bases between. CDR3 region: CALGSSKPRYTDKLIF. The CDR3 DNA is TGTGCTCTTGGGAGCTCCAAACCACGGTACACCGATAAACTCATCTTT.